Detailed here is one T cell receptor beta chain. What it binds is not known. Repertoires were generated with immunoSEQ multiplex PCR, while TCRdb's copy carries only in-frame clones and drops some. Among 130,000 to 150,000 clones, approximately 86% were seen once, and the ten largest hold 5% to 6.5%. This entry belongs to a study of T cell responses to AZD1222 COVID-19 vaccine. Study findings and constraints: White British ancestry dominated among donors, who included more females, and clonal diversity was possibly underestimated.

Losses at the gene ends were 3 bases for V and 7 bases for J; bases not matched to a gene: 11. Looked up from germline, CDR1 is MDHEN and CDR2 is SYDVKM. This CDR3 has 16 amino acids. The sequence was obtained from an adult who received the MenACWY meningococcal vaccine as a control. The genes are TRBV28 and TRBJ2-3, with TRBD1 matching 9 bases. The input for sequencing was peripheral blood, taken 28 days after the second dose of the MenACWY control vaccine. The CDR3 region is CASSFFGTGGRNTQYF. DNA of the CDR3: TGTGCCAGCAGTTTTTTCGGAACAGGGGGCCGGAATACGCAGTATTTT.